This is a list of T cell receptor beta chains from one sample in a study of Ad26.COV2.S vaccination and SARS-CoV-2 variants. Libraries were prepared by immunoSEQ multiplex PCR; TCRdb keeps only in-frame clonotypes and omits some of them. The data show around 340,000 clones, about 89% seen once. The sequencing here drew on peripheral blood, taken in a trial of Ad26.COV2.S vaccine versus placebo. The receptors originated from a person between 18 and 65 years old who received the Ad26.COV2.S COVID-19 vaccine or a placebo. Both conserved end residues are part of each CDR3. A D gene is named only where the DNA matches it firmly. Part of the rows lack a size; the others show once, few, many or a class for expanded clones.

D: TRBD1
V: TRBV2
J: TRBJ1-1
size: .
DNA: TGTGCCAGCAATTCGGACAGGGCCGGCACTGAAGCTTTCTTT
CDR3: CASNSDRAGTEAFF

D: TRBD1
V: TRBV28
J: TRBJ2-6
size: .
DNA: TGTGCCAGCAGGCCTATACAGGGGGCGGAGGGGGCCAACGTCCTGACTTTC
CDR3: CASRPIQGAEGANVLTF

D: TRBD1
V: TRBV7-8
J: TRBJ2-2
size: .
DNA: TGTGCCAGCAGCTCGGGACAGGGGGACGCCGGGGAGCTGTTTTTT
CDR3: CASSSGQGDAGELFF

D: .
V: TRBV7-2
J: TRBJ1-2
size: .
DNA: TGTGCCAGCAGCGAAACGACTGAAGCTAACTATGGCTACACCTTC
CDR3: CASSETTEANYGYTF

D: TRBD1
V: TRBV19
J: TRBJ1-2
size: .
DNA: TGTGCCAGTAGTCCTTTATCCGGGACAGGGGTTAACTATGGCTACACCTTC
CDR3: CASSPLSGTGVNYGYTF

D: .
V: TRBV9
J: TRBJ2-1
size: .
DNA: TGTGCCAGCAGCCCTAGTTCGGGGGTTGTTGAGCAGTTCTTC
CDR3: CASSPSSGVVEQFF

D: TRBD1
V: TRBV7-9
J: TRBJ2-7
size: few
DNA: TGTGCCAGCCTTGGGACAGGGTCTTCCTACGAGCAGTACTTC
CDR3: CASLGTGSSYEQYF

D: .
V: TRBV12-3/TRBV12-4
J: TRBJ1-4
size: .
DNA: TGTGCCAGCAGGAGGGACACGGGGGAAAAACTGTTTTTT
CDR3: CASRRDTGEKLFF

D: .
V: TRBV10-1
J: TRBJ2-7
size: .
DNA: TGCGCCAGCAGTGTGGGGTCTAATTACGAGCAGTACTTC
CDR3: CASSVGSNYEQYF

D: .
V: TRBV4-2
J: TRBJ1-1
size: .
DNA: TGTGCCAGCAGCCAACTGCGGGTGGGCACTGAAGCTTTCTTT
CDR3: CASSQLRVGTEAFF

D: .
V: TRBV19
J: TRBJ2-7
size: .
DNA: TGTGCCAGTAGTGCCGATAGGGGATACGAGCAGTACTTC
CDR3: CASSADRGYEQYF

D: .
V: TRBV7-9
J: TRBJ2-7
size: .
DNA: TGTGCCAGCAGCGGTCCTACAGGGACAATTTCCTACGAGCAGTACTTC
CDR3: CASSGPTGTISYEQYF

D: TRBD1
V: TRBV6-2/TRBV6-3
J: TRBJ1-1
size: .
DNA: TGTGCCAGCAGTTACTCGCCAGGGGGGAACACTGAAGCTTTCTTT
CDR3: CASSYSPGGNTEAFF

D: .
V: TRBV2
J: TRBJ2-1
size: .
DNA: TGTGCCAGCAGTGATGGGAACAATGAGCAGTTCTTC
CDR3: CASSDGNNEQFF

D: .
V: TRBV6-5
J: TRBJ2-7
size: .
DNA: TGTGCCAGCAGTTATAGAAGCTCCTACGAGCAGTACTTC
CDR3: CASSYRSSYEQYF

D: .
V: TRBV2
J: TRBJ2-1
size: .
DNA: TGTGCCAGCAAGGAGAACAGGGGGGGTTACAATGAGCAGTTCTTC
CDR3: CASKENRGGYNEQFF

D: TRBD1
V: TRBV7-8
J: TRBJ2-7
size: .
DNA: TGTGCCAGCAGCTTAGTTGGGACAGAGATGACCTACGAGCAGTACTTC
CDR3: CASSLVGTEMTYEQYF

D: TRBD1
V: TRBV11-1
J: TRBJ2-3
size: .
DNA: TGTGCCAGCAGTCCCAGGGGGTTGTTTACAGATACGCAGTATTTT
CDR3: CASSPRGLFTDTQYF

D: .
V: TRBV7-8
J: TRBJ1-3
size: .
DNA: TGTGCCAGCAGCTTTCAGGGGAGCTCTGGAAACACCATATATTTT
CDR3: CASSFQGSSGNTIYF

D: .
V: TRBV28
J: TRBJ1-1
size: .
DNA: TGTGCCAGCAGTTTAACGGCAGGGGAGAACACTGAAGCTTTCTTT
CDR3: CASSLTAGENTEAFF

D: .
V: TRBV2
J: TRBJ1-5
size: .
DNA: TGTGCCAGCAGTGAGCGACGGGGGAATCAGCCCCAGCATTTT
CDR3: CASSERRGNQPQHF

D: .
V: TRBV2
J: TRBJ2-5
size: once
DNA: TGTGCCAGCAAGGGGCGGAACCAAGAGACCCAGTACTTC
CDR3: CASKGRNQETQYF

D: .
V: TRBV7-2
J: TRBJ2-5
size: .
DNA: TGTGCCAGCAGCTTAAGTACTAATAGGGAAGAGACCCAGTACTTC
CDR3: CASSLSTNREETQYF

D: .
V: TRBV18
J: TRBJ2-1
size: .
DNA: TGTGCCAGCTCACTCGTCCCAACCAATGAGCAGTTCTTC
CDR3: CASSLVPTNEQFF

D: .
V: TRBV30
J: TRBJ2-4
size: .
DNA: TGTGCCTGGAGTGTTCTCGGGAGCGCCAAAAACATTCAGTACTTC
CDR3: CAWSVLGSAKNIQYF

D: TRBD1
V: TRBV4-3
J: TRBJ1-2
size: .
DNA: TGCGCCAGCAGCCCTTTGACAGGGGGCGCCCGTACCTTC
CDR3: CASSPLTGGARTF

D: TRBD2
V: TRBV7-9
J: TRBJ2-1
size: .
DNA: TGTGCCAGCAGCCAAACGGGACTAAGCTCCTACAATGAGCAGTTCTTC
CDR3: CASSQTGLSSYNEQFF

D: .
V: TRBV7-9
J: TRBJ1-1
size: .
DNA: TGTGCCAGCAGCTTAGAACCTGGGAACACTGAAGCTTTCTTT
CDR3: CASSLEPGNTEAFF

D: TRBD1
V: TRBV5-4
J: TRBJ1-3
size: .
DNA: TGTGCCAGCAGCTACAGACCCACCCAGGGGGGTAGCGGAAACACCATATATTTT
CDR3: CASSYRPTQGGSGNTIYF

D: .
V: TRBV6-5
J: TRBJ1-2
size: .
DNA: TGTGCCAGCAGTCTGGGTTTTGGTGGCTACACCTTC
CDR3: CASSLGFGGYTF

D: .
V: TRBV10-3
J: TRBJ2-1
size: .
DNA: TGTGCCATCAGTGAGGCGGGGGGGACAGGGGTGAATGAGCAGTTCTTC
CDR3: CAISEAGGTGVNEQFF

D: .
V: TRBV7-9
J: TRBJ1-2
size: .
DNA: TGTGCCAGCAGCTTAGCCGGGCCCTTCTATGGCTACACCTTC
CDR3: CASSLAGPFYGYTF

D: TRBD1
V: TRBV2
J: TRBJ1-4
size: .
DNA: TGTGCCAGCAGTGGACAGGGCTTGGCTAATGAAAAACTGTTTTTT
CDR3: CASSGQGLANEKLFF

D: .
V: TRBV10-3
J: TRBJ2-2
size: .
DNA: TGTGCCATCAGTGAGATGGGGCAGGGATCCGGGGAGCTGTTTTTT
CDR3: CAISEMGQGSGELFF

D: .
V: TRBV28
J: TRBJ1-5
size: .
DNA: TGTGCCAGCAGTGGACCAGTTCAGCCCCAGCATTTT
CDR3: CASSGPVQPQHF

D: .
V: TRBV6-1
J: TRBJ1-5
size: .
DNA: TGTGCCAGCAGTGAAGCGCGCAGGATCGGTCAGCCCCAGCATTTT
CDR3: CASSEARRIGQPQHF

D: TRBD1
V: TRBV5-1
J: TRBJ2-3
size: .
DNA: TGCGCCAGCAGCCGAGTCCCGGGACAGGGAGGAGAAGGAGATACGCAGTATTTT
CDR3: CASSRVPGQGGEGDTQYF

D: TRBD2
V: TRBV29-1
J: TRBJ2-7
size: .
DNA: TGCAGCGCGCAACTAGCGAGCCCTTCCTACGAGCAGTACTTC
CDR3: CSAQLASPSYEQYF

D: TRBD2
V: TRBV9
J: TRBJ2-1
size: .
DNA: TGTGCCAGCAGCGTAGGGTCTAGCGGGAGGGCAGGTGAGCAGTTCTTC
CDR3: CASSVGSSGRAGEQFF

D: .
V: TRBV2
J: TRBJ1-4
size: .
DNA: TGTGCCAGCAGTGTCGGACTGAGTAATGAAAAACTGTTTTTT
CDR3: CASSVGLSNEKLFF

D: .
V: TRBV9
J: TRBJ2-2
size: .
DNA: TGTGCCAGCAGCCTAACGGACAGAACGAACACCGGGGAGCTGTTTTTT
CDR3: CASSLTDRTNTGELFF

D: .
V: TRBV11-2
J: TRBJ1-1
size: .
DNA: TGTGCCAGCAGCTCCCCCGGGATTACCTCCCGAATGAACACTGAAGCTTTCTTT
CDR3: CASSSPGITSRMNTEAFF

D: .
V: TRBV28
J: TRBJ1-1
size: many
DNA: TGTGCCAGCAGTTTATTTGCAGGGCGGAACACTGAAGCTTTCTTT
CDR3: CASSLFAGRNTEAFF

D: .
V: TRBV6-2/TRBV6-3
J: TRBJ1-5
size: .
DNA: TGTGCCAGCAGCCCCCAGGCCGGGAGTTTGCAGCCCCAGCATTTT
CDR3: CASSPQAGSLQPQHF

D: TRBD1
V: TRBV5-4
J: TRBJ2-2
size: .
DNA: TGTGCCAGCAGCTTGAGCAACAGGGGCACCGGGGAGCTGTTTTTT
CDR3: CASSLSNRGTGELFF

D: .
V: TRBV4-1
J: TRBJ1-1
size: .
DNA: TGCGCCAGCAGCCAGTCACAAACAAAATCCACTGAAGCTTTCTTT
CDR3: CASSQSQTKSTEAFF